This TCR beta chain stems from a study of T-cell memory formation after mild COVID-19. The germline gives CDR1 SGHRS, CDR2 YFSETQ. The CDR3 loop spans 16 amino acids. V gave up 0 bases and J gave up 4 bases, with 14 bases separating them. TCRdb redid the calling of the 5' RACE reads with MiXCR, one entry per CDR3 protein. The data show 250,000 to 350,000 distinct CDR3 sequences, roughly 15% seen once. This TCR came from a man aged 18 to 35 who had mild COVID-19 (a few samples of this study predate the infection). Cell type and time point are not known. The sequencing sample was made of PBMCs or a T cell subset sorted from them (not recorded which). The genes are TRBV5-1 and TRBJ1-3; D perhaps matches TRBD1 (6 bases). CDR3 DNA sequence: TGCGCCAGCAGCTTGGACATTCCTGGGACAGGAAACACCATATATTTT. Its translation is CASSLDIPGTGNTIYF.